This T cell receptor beta chain was recovered during a study of identical twins. Whole-study findings and limits: Zero-insertion analyses might be partly confounded by invariant T cells like MAIT and iNKT. Monozygotic twin pairs showed more out-of-frame TCR alpha sharing than models estimated.

This clonotype was seen once. Its antigen is unknown. Sequence at one end of the junction differs from germline and may be a read error. Germline values: CDR1 SEHNR, CDR2 FQNEAQ (reference sequence). The CDR3 length is 16 residues. One entry per CDR3 protein, called by TCRdb with MiXCR from the 5' RACE reads. The sample shows about 890,000 distinct CDR3 sequences, approximately 13% of them seen only once. The data also belong to a second study, concerning yellow fever vaccine responses in identical twins. That paper adds: Twins' T cell vaccine responses reportedly looked partly convergent, partly personalized.

This chain uses TRBV7-9 with TRBJ2-1; TRBD2 matches 14 bases. The TCR originated in a woman between 18 and 29 years old in good health. Sequencing was carried out using PBMCs. CDR3 DNA sequence: TGTGCCAGCAGCTCGAGACTAGCGGGAGGGGGAAATGAGCAGATCTTC. This translates into CASSSRLAGGGNEQIF.